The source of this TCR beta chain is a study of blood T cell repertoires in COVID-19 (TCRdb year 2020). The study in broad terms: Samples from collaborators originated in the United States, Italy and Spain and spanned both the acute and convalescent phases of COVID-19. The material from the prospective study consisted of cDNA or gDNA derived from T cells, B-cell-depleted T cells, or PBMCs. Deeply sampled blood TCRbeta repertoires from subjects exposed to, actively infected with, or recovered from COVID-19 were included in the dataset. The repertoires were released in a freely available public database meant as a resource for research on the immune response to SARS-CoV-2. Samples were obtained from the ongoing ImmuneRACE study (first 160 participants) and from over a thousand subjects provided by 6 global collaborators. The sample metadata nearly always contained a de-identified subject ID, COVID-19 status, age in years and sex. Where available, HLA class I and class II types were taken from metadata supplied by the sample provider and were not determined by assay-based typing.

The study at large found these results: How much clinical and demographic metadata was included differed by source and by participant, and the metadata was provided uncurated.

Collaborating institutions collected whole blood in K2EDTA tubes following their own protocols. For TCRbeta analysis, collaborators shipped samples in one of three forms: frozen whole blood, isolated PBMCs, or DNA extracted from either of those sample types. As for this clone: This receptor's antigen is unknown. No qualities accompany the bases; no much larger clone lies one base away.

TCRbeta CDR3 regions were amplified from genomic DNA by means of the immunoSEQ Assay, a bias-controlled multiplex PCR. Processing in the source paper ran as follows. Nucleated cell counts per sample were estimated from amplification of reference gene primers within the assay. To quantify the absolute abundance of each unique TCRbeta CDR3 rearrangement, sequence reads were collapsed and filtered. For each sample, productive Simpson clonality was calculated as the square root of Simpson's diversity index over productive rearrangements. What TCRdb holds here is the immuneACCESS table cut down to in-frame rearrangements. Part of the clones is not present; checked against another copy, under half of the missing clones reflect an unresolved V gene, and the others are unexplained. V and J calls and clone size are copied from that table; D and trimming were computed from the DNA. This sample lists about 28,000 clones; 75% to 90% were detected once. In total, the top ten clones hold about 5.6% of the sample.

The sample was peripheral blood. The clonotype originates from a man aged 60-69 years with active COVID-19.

The sequenced DNA: TGTGCCAGCAGCTTAGGGGGGATTGGGAACACTGAAGCTTTCTTT. This translates into CASSLGGIGNTEAFF. The rearrangement combines TRBV7-3 with TRBJ1-1; 5 matching bases give a weak D call of TRBD1. The germline ends are 11 bases apart after V is trimmed by 2 bases and J by 1 base. CDR1 SGHTA and CDR2 FQGTGA are derived from the germline V gene. Reading from cysteine to phenylalanine, the CDR3 counts 15 amino acids. Just CDR3 DNA is preserved here, 45 bases in frame from base 1.